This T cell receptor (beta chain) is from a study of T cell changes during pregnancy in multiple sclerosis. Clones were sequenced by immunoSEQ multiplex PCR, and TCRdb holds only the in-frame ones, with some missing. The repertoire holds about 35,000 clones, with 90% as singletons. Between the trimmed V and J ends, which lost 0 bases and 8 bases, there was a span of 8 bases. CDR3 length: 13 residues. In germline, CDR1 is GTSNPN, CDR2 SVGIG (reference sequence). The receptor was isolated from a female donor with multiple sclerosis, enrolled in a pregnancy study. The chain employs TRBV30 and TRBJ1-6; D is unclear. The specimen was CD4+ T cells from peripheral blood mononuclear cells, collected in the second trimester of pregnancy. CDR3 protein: CAWSVNGDSPLHF. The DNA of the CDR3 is TGTGCCTGGAGTGTTAACGGGGATTCACCCCTCCACTTT.